This is a list of T cell receptor beta chains from one sample in a study of cytomegalovirus exposure and HLA in healthy donors. Assay: immunoSEQ multiplex PCR; the TCRdb copy retains only in-frame clones and omits some. This sample has some 200,000 clones; over 75% occur once, and the top ten carry 3.1%. Sequencing used PBMCs. The source is a female donor in good health and CMV-seronegative. Both conserved end residues are part of each CDR3. Each record gives: D gene, V gene, J gene, clone size, CDR3 protein. D genes are given only for firm matches. Some rows have no size entry. The others give once, few or many, or a class for an expanded clone.

>-|TRBV30|TRBJ1-3|-
CAWSVPKNTIYF
>-|TRBV19|TRBJ2-3|once
CASRDPGWRVTDTQYF
>-|TRBV5-6|TRBJ2-2|-
CASSPSTGELFF
>-|TRBV28|TRBJ1-1|-
CASTSWTNTEAFF
>-|TRBV28|TRBJ1-1|-
CASSSPIGQPSAMNTEAFF
>-|TRBV28|TRBJ1-2|-
CASSPPTGGPGWGYTF
>TRBD2|TRBV19|TRBJ2-1|-
CASSISGLAGENEQFF
>TRBD1|TRBV4-1|TRBJ1-6|-
CASSQEGGTDNSPLHF
>-|TRBV9|TRBJ1-4|few
CASSVGGRFSATNEKLFF
>TRBD2|TRBV27|TRBJ2-7|-
CASSFSGLSSYEQYF
>-|TRBV7-6|TRBJ1-6|-
CASSLGPWTTHTYNSPLHF
>TRBD2|TRBV5-1|TRBJ2-1|few
CASSLTSGGSYNEQFF